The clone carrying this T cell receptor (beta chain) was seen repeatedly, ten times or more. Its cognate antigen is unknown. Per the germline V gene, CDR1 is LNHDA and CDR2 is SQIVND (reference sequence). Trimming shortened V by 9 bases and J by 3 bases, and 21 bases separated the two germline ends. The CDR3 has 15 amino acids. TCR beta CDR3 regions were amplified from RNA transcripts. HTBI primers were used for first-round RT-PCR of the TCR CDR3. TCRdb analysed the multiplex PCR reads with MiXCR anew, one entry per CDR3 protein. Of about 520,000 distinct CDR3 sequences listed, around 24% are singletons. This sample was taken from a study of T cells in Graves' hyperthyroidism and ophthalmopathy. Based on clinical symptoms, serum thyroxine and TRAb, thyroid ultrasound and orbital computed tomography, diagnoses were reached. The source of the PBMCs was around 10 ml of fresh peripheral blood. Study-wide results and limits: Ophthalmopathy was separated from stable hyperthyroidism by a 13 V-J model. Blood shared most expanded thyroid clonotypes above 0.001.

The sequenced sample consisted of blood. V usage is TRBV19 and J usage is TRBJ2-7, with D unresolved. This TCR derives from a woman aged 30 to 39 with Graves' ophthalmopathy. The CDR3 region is CASTGIRWTDYEQYF. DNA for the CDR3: TGTGCCAGCACCGGTATACGATGGACCGACTACGAGCAGTACTTC.